These 24 T cell receptor beta chains were all obtained from the same sample, sequenced in a study of T cell repertoires in cytomegalovirus infection. No antigen is known for these receptors. TCRdb recomputed calls from the reads with MiXCR, one row per CDR3 protein. The sample comprises approximately 30,000 distinct CDR3 sequences, around 19% of which are singletons, and roughly 80% rests with the top ten. The material was CD8+ T cells from cultured PBMCs, obtained from culture after CMV antigen stimulation. The receptors were gathered from a human donor in good health (CMV status not recorded). Some clones in this sample may be carry-over from other donors' samples.

This clonotype was seen a handful of times. V usage is TRBV7-8 and J usage is TRBJ1-2; 10 bases line up with TRBD1. V was clipped by 4 bases and J by 2 bases; unmatched bases: 7. From germline, CDR1 is SGHVS and CDR2 FQNEAQ. The CDR3 runs to 16 residues. In nucleotides, the CDR3 is TGTGCCAGCAGCTCATCCCCGGGACAGGGGAACTATGGCTACACCTTC. Encoded protein: CASSSSPGQGNYGYTF.

The chain joins TRBV11-1 to TRBJ2-2; 7 positions agree with TRBD1. V was clipped by 5 bases and J by 8 bases; unmatched bases: 5. The CDR3 sequence is 13 residues long. Germline CDR1 and CDR2: SGHAT and FQDESV (reference sequence). CDR3 residues: CASSADREGELFF. CDR3 sequence (DNA): TGTGCCAGCAGCGCCGACAGGGAGGGGGAGCTGTTTTTT.

The CDR3 loop reads CASSVTEASYEQYF. The CDR3 nucleotides read TGTGCCAGCAGCGTGACAGAGGCTAGTTACGAGCAGTACTTC. The V call is TRBV5-4, the J call TRBJ2-7; weak D call: TRBD1 (5 bases). The CDR3 length is 14 residues. The germline V and J ends were trimmed by 4 bases and 4 bases, with 15 bases remaining between them. CDR1 and CDR2 (germline): SGHNT, YYREEE (reference sequence). Full variable domain (remainder filled in from reference TRBV5-4 and TRBJ2-7): ETGVTQSPTHLIKTRGQQVTLRCSSQSGHNTVSWYQQALGQGPQFIFQYYREEENGRGNFPPRFSGLQFPNYSSELNVNALELDDSALYLCASSVTEASYEQYFGPGTRLTVT.

J is TRBJ2-3 and V is TRBV7-6; TRBD1 aligns across 8 bases. Germline V lookup: CDR1 SGHVS, CDR2 FNYEAQ. The ends lost 4 bases at V and 2 bases at J; junction bases unmatched: 5. The CDR3 has 15 amino acids. CDR3 bases: TGTGCCAGCAGCTACCGGGACAGGCCCACAGATACGCAGTATTTT. Amino acid sequence: CASSYRDRPTDTQYF.

This clonotype occurred many times. The chain recombines TRBV7-3 with TRBJ2-1, with 9 bases that match TRBD2. The CDR3 has 15 residues. Trimming took 1 base from V and 6 from J; bases not matched to a gene: 4. Germline CDR1 SGHTA, CDR2 FQGTGA. CDR3 DNA: TGTGCCAGCAGCTTAAGTAGCGGGAGTGGCAATGAGCAGTTCTTC. It is translated as CASSLSSGSGNEQFF.

The chain employs TRBV4-3 and TRBJ2-3; D is perhaps TRBD2 (5 bases). The CDR3 loop spans 15 amino acids. Between the trimmed V and J ends, which lost 0 bases and 2 bases, there was a span of 9 bases. Germline values: CDR1 LGHNA, CDR2 YSLEER. The DNA for the CDR3 is TGCGCCAGCAGCCAAGAGGAGGCCCTCACAGATACGCAGTATTTT. Translated: CASSQEEALTDTQYF.

Comments on this clonotype: A single base separates this from a much larger clone, so it may be a read error. The rearrangement joins TRBV6-2 or TRBV6-3 to TRBJ2-7; 7 bases map to TRBD2. Germline assignment: CDR1 MNHEY and CDR2 SVGEGT. V gave up 6 bases and J gave up 7 bases; unmatched junction bases: 15. This CDR3 comprises 15 residues. The CDR3 DNA follows: TGTGCCAGCAGGGTCTGGACTCGCGGGGGAAGAGAGCAGTACTTC. This codes for CASRVWTRGGREQYF.

This clonotype was seen a few times. This chain uses TRBV2 with TRBJ2-1; 7 nucleotides match TRBD1. The CDR3 is 17 residues long. Germline V CDR1 and CDR2: SNHLY, FYNNEI. With 6 bases clipped from V and 0 bases from J, the junction kept 11 bases outside the gene matches. The CDR3 loop is CASSERGLLSSYNEQFF. CDR3 coding DNA: TGTGCCAGCAGCGAAAGGGGGCTTCTAAGCTCCTACAATGAGCAGTTCTTC.

J is TRBJ2-3 and V is TRBV7-2; 8 bases agree with TRBD2. CDR1 is SGHTA and CDR2 is FQGNSA in the germline V gene. This CDR3 has 15 residues. The V gene end was trimmed by 5 bases and the J gene end by 3 bases; junction bases not matched to a gene: 7. The CDR3 loop reads CASSTRGGVTDTQYF. CDR3 in DNA: TGTGCCAGCAGCACCCGGGGGGGGGTTACAGATACGCAGTATTTT.

This clonotype was seen a single time. CDR3 nucleotide sequence: TGCAGTGCCTTCCGGACAGAATCTCAGCCCCAGCATTTT. Amino acids: CSAFRTESQPQHF. The chain has TRBV20-1 and TRBJ1-5; possible D gene TRBD1, 6 bases. This CDR3 comprises 13 residues. V was trimmed by 6 bases and J by 6 bases, leaving 15 bases between them. CDR1 and CDR2 (germline): DFQATT, SNEGSKA (reference sequence).

The chain combines TRBV7-2 with TRBJ1-5, with a weak D call TRBD1 (6 bases). Germline assignment: CDR1 SGHTA and CDR2 FQGNSA. V gave up 1 base and J gave up 1 base, with 11 bases separating them. The CDR3 contains 16 residues. The CDR3 spells CASSLVGGTSNQPQHF. CDR3 in DNA: TGTGCCAGCAGCTTAGTAGGGGGGACGAGCAATCAGCCCCAGCATTTT.

This clonotype was picked up a small number of times. The V gene is TRBV5-1, the J gene TRBJ1-1, with D perhaps TRBD1 (5 bases). V shed 0 bases and J shed 1 base, with 10 bases lying between them. Per germline, CDR1 SGHRS and CDR2 YFSETQ. This CDR3 has 15 amino acids. The CDR3 is CASSLAGAPNTEAFF. The CDR3 bases are TGCGCCAGCAGCTTGGCCGGGGCTCCGAACACTGAAGCTTTCTTT.

This clonotype has only a few counts. The J gene is TRBJ1-3, the V gene TRBV11-2; unclear D gene. Between the trimmed V and J ends, which lost 6 bases and 0 bases, there was a span of 15 bases. Germline V gene sequence: CDR1 SGHAT, CDR2 FQNNGV. The CDR3 is 16 amino acids. CDR3 sequence: CASRPTTEPSGNTIYF. The CDR3 DNA sequence: TGTGCCAGCAGACCTACTACAGAACCCTCTGGAAACACCATATATTTT.

This clonotype showed up just a few times. The chain uses TRBV20-1 and TRBJ2-5; 7 nucleotides agree with TRBD2. Unmatched junction bases numbered 8, after V lost 3 bases and J lost 7 bases. The CDR3 consists of 13 residues. Germline V lookup: CDR1 DFQATT, CDR2 SNEGSKA (reference sequence). The CDR3 loop reads CSARGREEGTQYF. The CDR3 region has the DNA TGCAGTGCTAGGGGTCGGGAGGAGGGGACCCAGTACTTC.

This chain joins TRBV12-3 or TRBV12-4 and TRBJ2-7, with TRBD2 matching over 11 bases. There are 14 residues in the CDR3. The junction had 2 bases not matched to a gene; V was cut back by 7 bases and J by 0 bases. This CDR3 reads CASKTSGGSYEQYF. DNA for the CDR3: TGTGCCAGCAAAACTAGCGGGGGCTCCTACGAGCAGTACTTC.

This clonotype was counted only a few times. This chain uses TRBV7-8 with TRBJ1-2, with D uncertain. Germline lookup yields CDR1 SGHVS and CDR2 FQNEAQ. The CDR3 runs 15 residues. Trimming pared 2 bases from V and 0 bases from J, leaving 10 bases between. CDR3: CASSLSPPANYGYTF. The CDR3, as DNA: TGTGCCAGCAGCTTAAGTCCACCAGCTAACTATGGCTACACCTTC.

This clonotype was detected only a few times. This chain uses TRBV29-1 with TRBJ2-7; D remains unclear. In germline, CDR1 is SQVTM, CDR2 ANQGSEA. The V end lost 3 bases, the J end lost 1 base, and 10 bases lay between the germline ends. CDR3 length: 13 amino acids. The CDR3 coding sequence is TGCAGCGTTGAGCTCCCGTCATCCTACGAGCAGTACTTC. It is translated as CSVELPSSYEQYF.

Only a few counts were recorded for this clonotype. The genes are TRBV19 and TRBJ1-1, with unresolved D. Germline V gene sequence: CDR1 LNHDA, CDR2 SQIVND (reference sequence). The V end was cut by 5 bases, the J end by 3 bases, with 4 bases between. The CDR3 runs to 11 residues. The CDR3 DNA is TGTGCCAGTAGTCGGTACACTGAAGCTTTCTTT. This translates into CASSRYTEAFF.

V and J are TRBV7-2 and TRBJ2-7; the D gene is possibly TRBD2 (6 bases). V dropped 5 bases and J dropped 2 bases, with 28 bases sitting between them. This CDR3 contains 19 residues. CDR1 and CDR2 (germline): SGHTA, FQGNSA. CDR3: CASSLQRVRGDFQPYEQYF. As DNA, the CDR3 is TGTGCCAGCAGCCTCCAGAGAGTCAGAGGGGACTTCCAACCCTACGAGCAGTACTTC.

The chain couples TRBV4-1 to TRBJ2-5; D call uncertain. The germline V gene encodes CDR1 MGHRA and CDR2 YSYEKL. CDR3 length: 14 residues. The germline V and J ends were trimmed by 4 bases and 4 bases, with 13 bases remaining between them. In nucleotides, the CDR3 is TGCGCCAGCAGCCCCCGACTCGCGTTAGAGACCCAGTACTTC. It yields the protein CASSPRLALETQYF.

This clonotype was observed a few times. This sequence joins TRBV7-9 and TRBJ2-1, with D perhaps TRBD2 (6 bases). V was cut by 5 bases and J by 6 bases, with 17 bases left in between. Looked up from germline, CDR1 is SEHNR and CDR2 is FQNEAQ (reference sequence). CDR3 length equals 15 residues. The CDR3 sequence is CASSPEGPIVNEQFF. Written as DNA, the CDR3 is TGTGCCAGCAGCCCGGAGGGCCCAATCGTCAATGAGCAGTTCTTC.

This clonotype has more than one count but fewer than ten. The J gene is TRBJ2-1, the V gene TRBV6-2 or TRBV6-3, with D possibly being TRBD1 (5 bases). The CDR3 runs 16 residues. V dropped 6 bases and J dropped 2 bases, with 17 bases sitting between them. The germline V gene has CDR1 MNHEY and CDR2 SVGEGT. The CDR3 DNA reads as TGTGCCAGCAGCCCTGACGAAGACAGAACCTACAATGAGCAGTTCTTC. Translation: CASSPDEDRTYNEQFF.

The chain combines TRBV6-1 with TRBJ2-1, with 9 bases that match TRBD2. V shed 4 bases, J shed 0 bases, and the junction held 1 base outside the gene matches. Looked up from germline, CDR1 is MNHNS and CDR2 is SASEGT. This CDR3 spans 15 amino acids. This chain's CDR3 is CASSVAGDSYNEQFF. As DNA, the CDR3 is TGTGCCAGCAGTGTAGCGGGAGACTCCTACAATGAGCAGTTCTTC.

This clonotype has just a few counts. The rearrangement links TRBV6-5 to TRBJ1-3; no clear D. The CDR3 spans 12 residues. V was cut by 10 bases and J by 3 bases, with 10 bases left in between. Germline CDR1 and CDR2: MNHEY and SVGAGI. CDR3: CATGVGGNTIYF. In nucleotides, the CDR3 is TGTGCCACCGGGGTTGGTGGAAACACCATATATTTT.